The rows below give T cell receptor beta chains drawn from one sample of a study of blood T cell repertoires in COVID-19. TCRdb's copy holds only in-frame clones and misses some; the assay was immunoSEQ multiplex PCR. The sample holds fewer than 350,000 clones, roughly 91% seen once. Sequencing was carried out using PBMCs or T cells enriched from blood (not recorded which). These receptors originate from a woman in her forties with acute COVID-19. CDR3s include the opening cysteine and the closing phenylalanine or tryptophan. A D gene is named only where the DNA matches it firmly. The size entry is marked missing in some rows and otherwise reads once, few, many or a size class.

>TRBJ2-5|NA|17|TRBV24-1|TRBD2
CATSGPWTSGSRETQYF
TGTGCCACCAGTGGCCCCTGGACTAGCGGGAGTCGGGAGACCCAGTACTTC
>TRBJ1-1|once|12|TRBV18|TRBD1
CASSPGQIEAFF
TGTGCCAGCTCACCGGGACAGATTGAAGCTTTCTTT
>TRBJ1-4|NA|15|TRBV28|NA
CASSVGGPTNEKLFF
TGTGCCTCAAGCGTGGGGGGACCAACTAATGAAAAACTGTTTTTT
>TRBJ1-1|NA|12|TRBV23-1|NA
CASSQYINGAFF
TGCGCCAGCAGTCAATATATCAACGGGGCTTTCTTT
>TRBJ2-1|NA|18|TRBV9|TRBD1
CASSGYSRGQVHRNEQFF
TGTGCCAGCAGCGGCTACTCCCGGGGACAGGTTCATCGGAATGAGCAGTTCTTC
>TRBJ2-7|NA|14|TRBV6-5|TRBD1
CASRGTGGVYEQYF
TGTGCCAGCAGAGGGACAGGGGGCGTCTACGAGCAGTACTTC
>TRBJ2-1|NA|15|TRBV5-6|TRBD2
CASSGKSGAHNEQFF
TGTGCCAGCAGCGGCAAAAGCGGGGCCCACAATGAGCAGTTCTTC
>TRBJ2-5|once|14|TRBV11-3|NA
CASSPGLSKETQYF
TGTGCCAGCAGCCCAGGCCTGTCAAAAGAGACCCAGTACTTC
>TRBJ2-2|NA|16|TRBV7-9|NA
CASSYTGTSNTGELFF
TGTGCCAGCAGCTACACCGGGACATCCAACACCGGGGAGCTGTTTTTT
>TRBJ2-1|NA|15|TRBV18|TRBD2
CASSQIAGWYNEQFF
TGTGCCAGCTCACAGATAGCGGGGTGGTACAATGAGCAGTTCTTC
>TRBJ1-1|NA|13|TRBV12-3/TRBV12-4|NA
CASSLAEATEAFF
TGTGCCAGCAGTTTGGCCGAGGCCACTGAAGCTTTCTTT
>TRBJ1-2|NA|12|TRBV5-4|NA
CASSLEDIGYTF
TGTGCCAGCAGCTTGGAGGACATCGGCTACACCTTC
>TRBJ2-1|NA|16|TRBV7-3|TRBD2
CASSLNQIAGGGEQFF
TGTGCCAGCAGCTTAAACCAGATAGCGGGAGGTGGTGAGCAGTTCTTC
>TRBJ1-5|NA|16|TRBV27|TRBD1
CASRKAGGPSNQPQHF
TGTGCCAGCCGAAAAGCAGGGGGTCCGAGCAATCAGCCCCAGCATTTT
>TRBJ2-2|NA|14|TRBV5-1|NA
CASSLGQGTGELFF
TGCGCCAGCAGCTTGGGGCAGGGTACCGGGGAGCTGTTTTTT
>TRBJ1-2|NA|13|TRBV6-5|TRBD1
CASATGTGYGYTF
TGTGCCAGCGCGACCGGGACAGGCTATGGCTACACCTTC
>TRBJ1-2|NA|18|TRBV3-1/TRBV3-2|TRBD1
CASSQERLGRGQGYGYTF
TGTGCCAGCAGCCAAGAGAGGTTGGGCAGGGGGCAAGGCTATGGCTACACCTTC
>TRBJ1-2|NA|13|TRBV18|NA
CASSQTGTYGYTF
TGTGCCAGCTCACAGACGGGAACCTATGGCTACACCTTC
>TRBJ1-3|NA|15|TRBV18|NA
CASSPDSLSGNTIYF
TGTGCCAGCTCACCGGACAGTCTCTCTGGAAACACCATATATTTT
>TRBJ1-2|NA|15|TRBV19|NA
CASSPQGGGERGYTF
TGTGCCAGTAGCCCGCAGGGAGGGGGGGAAAGAGGCTACACCTTC
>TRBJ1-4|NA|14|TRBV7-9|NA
CASSLEVEGSKLFF
TGTGCCAGCAGCTTAGAGGTCGAGGGCTCAAAACTGTTTTTT
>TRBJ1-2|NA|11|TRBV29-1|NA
CSVVGGGSYTF
TGCAGCGTTGTAGGGGGGGGCAGCTACACCTTC
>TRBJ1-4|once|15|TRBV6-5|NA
CASSYEGAAPEKLFF
TGTGCCAGCAGTTACGAAGGGGCAGCCCCTGAAAAACTGTTTTTT
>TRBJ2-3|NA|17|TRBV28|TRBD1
CASSSYATGPLTDTQYF
TGTGCCAGCAGTTCCTACGCGACAGGGCCCCTCACAGATACGCAGTATTTT
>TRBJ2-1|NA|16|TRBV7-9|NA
CASSLGLRGSYNEQFF
TGTGCCAGCAGCTTAGGATTAAGGGGGTCCTACAATGAGCAGTTCTTC
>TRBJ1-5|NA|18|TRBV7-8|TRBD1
CASSPYWDRSTSNQPQHF
TGTGCCAGCAGCCCTTATTGGGACAGGTCAACTAGCAATCAGCCCCAGCATTTT
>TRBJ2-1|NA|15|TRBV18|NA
CASSPLSSSYNEQFF
TGTGCCAGCTCACCACTGTCGAGCTCCTACAATGAGCAGTTCTTC
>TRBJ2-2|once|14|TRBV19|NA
CASSAPGHTGELFF
TGTGCCAGTAGTGCCCCGGGACATACCGGGGAGCTGTTTTTT
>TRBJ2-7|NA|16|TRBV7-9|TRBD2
CASSSEGLAEGYEQYF
TGTGCCAGCAGCTCAGAGGGACTAGCAGAAGGGTACGAGCAGTACTTC
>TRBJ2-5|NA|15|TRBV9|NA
CASSVFGVKEETQYF
TGTGCCAGCAGCGTTTTCGGGGTAAAGGAAGAGACCCAGTACTTC
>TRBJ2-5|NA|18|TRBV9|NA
CASSVQTGFPGMGETQYF
TGTGCCAGCAGCGTACAAACAGGGTTCCCAGGGATGGGAGAGACCCAGTACTTC
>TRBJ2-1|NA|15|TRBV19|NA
CASSSTSIGGNEQFF
TGTGCCAGTAGCTCCACTAGCATTGGGGGCAATGAGCAGTTCTTC
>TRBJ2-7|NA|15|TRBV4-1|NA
CASSQVGRGSYEQYF
TGCGCCAGCAGCCAAGTTGGCAGGGGCTCCTACGAGCAGTACTTC
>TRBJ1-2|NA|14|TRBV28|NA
CASTSGQWTYGYTF
TGTGCCAGCACAAGCGGTCAGTGGACTTATGGCTACACCTTC
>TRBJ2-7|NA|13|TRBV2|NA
CASNKEKQGEQYF
TGTGCCAGCAACAAAGAAAAACAGGGAGAGCAGTACTTC
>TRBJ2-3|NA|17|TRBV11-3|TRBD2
CASALAGGPGVTDTQYF
TGTGCCAGCGCACTAGCGGGAGGGCCTGGAGTGACAGATACGCAGTATTTT
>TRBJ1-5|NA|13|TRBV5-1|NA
CASSLAAGQPQHF
TGCGCCAGCAGCTTGGCGGCGGGACAGCCCCAGCATTTT
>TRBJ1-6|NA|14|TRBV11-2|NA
CASSQTVRYSPLHF
TGTGCCAGCAGCCAGACAGTGAGATATTCACCCCTCCACTTT
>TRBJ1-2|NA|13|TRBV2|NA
CASSAGERRGYTF
TGTGCCAGCAGTGCGGGTGAAAGGAGAGGCTACACCTTC
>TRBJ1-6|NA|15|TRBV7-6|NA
CASSFDNNYNSPLHF
TGTGCCAGCAGCTTTGACAACAACTATAATTCACCCCTCCACTTT
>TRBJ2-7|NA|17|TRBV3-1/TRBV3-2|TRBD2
CASSQVRLAGGPHEQYF
TGTGCCAGCAGCCAAGTTCGACTAGCGGGAGGGCCCCACGAGCAGTACTTC